Shown below are 32 T cell receptor beta chains from a single sample sequenced in a study of Graves' ophthalmopathy and Graves' hyperthyroidism. Amplification of the TCR beta CDR3 regions used RNA transcripts (as template). Second-round multiplex PCR followed a first-round RT-PCR using HTBI primers. TCRdb reprocessed the multiplex PCR reads with MiXCR, giving one entry per CDR3 protein. The data hold about 550,000 distinct CDR3 sequences, with 35% to 40% observed a single time. Material: peripheral blood or thyroid tissue (not recorded which). These receptors were collected from an adult man with Graves' hyperthyroidism.

This chain connects TRBV7-2 to TRBJ2-7; 10 positions match TRBD2. Germline lookup yields CDR1 SGHTA and CDR2 FQGNSA. The CDR3 is made up of 16 amino acids. The V segment lost 5 bases and the J segment 6 bases; nucleotides outside the gene matches: 13. This CDR3 reads CASSPPSGSGPGEQYF. The DNA of the CDR3 is TGTGCCAGCAGCCCTCCTAGCGGGAGTGGGCCTGGCGAGCAGTACTTC. Full variable domain (outside the CDR3, taken from reference TRBV7-2 and TRBJ2-7): GAGVSQSPSNKVTEKGKDVELRCDPISGHTALYWYRQSLGQGLEFLIYFQGNSAPDKSGLPSDRFSAERTGGSVSTLTIQRTQQEDSAVYLCASSPPSGSGPGEQYFGPGTRLTVT.

Regarding this clonotype: The junction departs from the called germline gene at one end, perhaps through a read error. This rearrangement joins TRBV7-9 to TRBJ1-4; no clear D. This CDR3 has 15 residues. Germline V gene sequence: CDR1 SEHNR, CDR2 FQNEAQ (reference sequence). This chain's CDR3 is CASSFYSATNDKLFF. CDR3 coding DNA: TGTGCCAGCAGCTTCTACAGTGCAACTAATGATAAACTGTTTTTT. Filled out from reference TRBV7-9 and TRBJ1-4, the complete variable domain reads DTGVSQNPRHKITKRGQNVTFRCDPISEHNRLYWYRQTLGQGPEFLTYFQNEAQLEKSRLLSDRFSAERPKGSFSTLEIQRTEQGDSAMYLCASSFYSATNDKLFFGSGTQLSVL.

This clonotype was counted between two and nine times. A much larger clone differs by one base, so this may be a read error. The chain employs TRBV7-9 and TRBJ2-7; TRBD2 matches 13 bases. Trimming at V came to 5 bases and at J to 2 bases, leaving 3 bases not matched to a gene. This CDR3 has 15 residues. Germline-derived CDR1 and CDR2 are SEHNR and FQNEAQ (reference sequence). This CDR3 is CASSRTSGSPYEQYF. The CDR3, as DNA: TGTGCCAGCAGCAGGACTAGCGGGAGCCCCTACGAGCAGTACTTC.

With regard to this clonotype: A read error may be the cause here, since a much bigger clone is one base away. V gene TRBV7-9 combines with J gene TRBJ1-4; D ambiguous. V was clipped by 10 bases and J by 8 bases, with 11 bases between them. The CDR3 covers 11 residues. Germline V gene lookup returns CDR1 SEHNR and CDR2 FQNEAQ (reference sequence). Written as DNA, the CDR3 is TGTGCCATCAGTACCGGGGAAAAACTGTTTTTT. Its translation: CAISTGEKLFF.

This clonotype was seen repeatedly, ten times or more. The chain is built from TRBV12-3 or TRBV12-4 and TRBJ2-7, with 11 bases fitting TRBD2. J lost 3 bases, V lost 6 bases, and 7 bases had no gene match. The CDR3 covers 15 residues. The CDR3 coding sequence is TGTGCCAGCAGATCCCTTAGCGGGAGGGGCTACGAGCAGTACTTC. Residues: CASRSLSGRGYEQYF.

The genes are TRBV29-1 and TRBJ2-7; 9 nucleotides match TRBD2. The CDR3 loop spans 14 amino acids. V trimming: 1 base; J trimming: 2 bases; junction bases outside the gene matches: 3. Germline V gives CDR1 SQVTM, CDR2 ANQGSEA. CDR3 sequence: CSVEASGTAYEQYF. Written as DNA, the CDR3 is TGCAGCGTTGAAGCTAGCGGGACAGCCTACGAGCAGTACTTC.

The genes are TRBV6-1 and TRBJ1-4, with TRBD1 matching 8 bases. V lost 1 base and J lost 5; bases outside the gene matches: 0. This CDR3 contains 14 residues. CDR1 MNHNS and CDR2 SASEGT come from the germline V gene. CDR3 coding DNA: TGTGCCAGCAGTGAAGGACAGGGGAATGAAAAACTGTTTTTT. This codes for CASSEGQGNEKLFF.

For this clonotype: A much larger clone lies one base from this, so it may be a read error. The V and J genes are TRBV12-3 or TRBV12-4 and TRBJ2-7, with 8 bases that match TRBD2. Trimming removed 7 bases from V and 2 bases from J; junction bases left unmatched: 4. This CDR3 is built from 13 residues. In nucleotides, the CDR3 is TGTGCCAGCACACTAGCGGCACCCTACGAGCAGTACTTC. Translating it yields CASTLAAPYEQYF.

This clonotype showed up many times. The CDR3 loop reads CASSPGQGSQETQYF. Here the CDR3 DNA reads TGTGCCAGCAGTCCGGGACAGGGGTCCCAAGAGACCCAGTACTTC. The rearrangement joins TRBV12-3 or TRBV12-4 to TRBJ2-5, with TRBD1 matching over 10 bases. The CDR3 extends over 15 amino acids. The J segment lost 1 base and the V segment lost 5 bases, leaving 4 bases of the junction unmatched.

About this clonotype: A much larger clonotype is one base distant, so this may be a read error. This chain links TRBV2 with TRBJ1-4; 8 nucleotides agree with TRBD1. This CDR3 has 17 amino acids. Trimming removed 4 bases from V and 4 bases from J; junction bases left unmatched: 11. Germline-derived CDR1 and CDR2 are SNHLY and FYNNEI. The CDR3 is CASSAGTGGKVNEKLFF. CDR3 coding DNA: TGTGCCAGCAGTGCCGGGACAGGCGGCAAAGTTAATGAAAAACTGTTTTTT.

The gene calls are TRBV29-1 and TRBJ2-5; D may correspond to TRBD1 or TRBD2 (5 bases each). The CDR3 loop spans 15 amino acids. CDR1 and CDR2 from the germline V gene are SQVTM and ANQGSEA. V was clipped by 1 base and J by 3 bases, with 15 bases between them. The CDR3 nucleotides read TGCAGCGTTGAAGCGACCGGGACGGGGAAAGAGACCCAGTACTTC. It yields the protein CSVEATGTGKETQYF.

J is TRBJ1-2 and V is TRBV29-1, with D possibly being TRBD1 (6 bases). Between the trimmed V and J ends, which lost 7 bases and 8 bases, there was a span of 14 bases. The CDR3 has 11 residues. Germline V gene data show CDR1 as SQVTM and CDR2 as ANQGSEA. CDR3 bases: TGCAGCGCCTCATCTGGGACAGGCTACACCTTC. Residues: CSASSGTGYTF.

At least ten counts were recorded for this clonotype. This chain links TRBV12-3 or TRBV12-4 with TRBJ2-7; possibly TRBD2 for D (6 bases). The CDR3 has 12 residues. V shed 1 base and J shed 12 bases, with 13 bases lying between them. The chain's CDR3 is CASSLGGAESYF. CDR3 bases: TGTGCCAGCAGTTTAGGCGGGGCCGAGTCGTACTTC.

The chain combines TRBV24-1 with TRBJ2-1; 8 bases line up with TRBD1. Germline CDR1 KGHDR, CDR2 SFDVKD. The CDR3 covers 12 residues. V gave up 3 bases and J gave up 13 bases; unmatched junction bases: 4. Here the CDR3 reads CATSDTDRGQFF. The CDR3 DNA reads TGTGCCACCAGTGATACCGACAGGGGACAGTTCTTC.

In the case of this clonotype: This may be a read error, as it is one base from a much larger clone. The rearrangement joins TRBV10-3 to TRBJ1-6, with D unresolved. The CDR3 spans 11 residues. V was clipped by 5 bases and J by 15 bases, with 11 bases between them. Germline V lookup: CDR1 ENHRY, CDR2 SYGVKD. The CDR3 loop reads CAISTPRRLHF. The CDR3 bases are TGTGCCATCAGTACCCCCCGCCGCCTCCACTTT.

Concerning this clonotype: It may be a read error: a sequence one base away is much more abundant. The CDR3 nucleotides are TGTGCCAGCAGCCCCGGACAGAATGGAAAACTGTTTTTT. It translates to CASSPGQNGKLFF. The chain couples TRBV5-4 to TRBJ1-4; a weak D match, TRBD1 (6 bases). This CDR3 is built from 13 residues. Per the germline V gene, CDR1 is SGHNT and CDR2 is YYREEE (reference sequence).

The V call is TRBV7-7, the J call TRBJ2-3; TRBD1 matches at 9 bases. The CDR3 runs to 16 residues. CDR1 is SSHAT, CDR2 FNYEAQ, per germline (reference sequence). V lost 4 bases to trimming and J lost 1 base; unmatched junction nucleotides: 6. The CDR3 here is CASSSQGALGTDTQYF. CDR3 nucleotide sequence: TGTGCCAGCAGCTCACAGGGGGCGCTTGGCACAGATACGCAGTATTTT.

On this clonotype itself: A read error is possible here, since a much larger clone lies one base away. The CDR3 is CASSPSMGGSYEQYF. CDR3 bases: TGTGCCAGCAGCCCTTCAATGGGGGGATCCTACGAGCAGTACTTC. The J gene is TRBJ2-7, the V gene TRBV9, with D maybe TRBD2 (6 bases). Trimming took 4 bases from V and 1 from J, leaving 15 bases between them. This CDR3 spans 15 amino acids. The germline gives CDR1 SGDLS, CDR2 YYNGEE.

This clonotype has ten or more counts. The chain has TRBV20-1 and TRBJ2-5; TRBD2 matches 9 bases. Germline lookup yields CDR1 DFQATT and CDR2 SNEGSKA (reference sequence). The junction had 9 bases not matched to a gene; V was cut back by 8 bases and J by 5 bases. The CDR3 totals 13 residues. CDR3 in DNA: TGCAGTCCCCAACCGGCGGGAGGGGAGACCCAGTACTTC. Translation gives CSPQPAGGETQYF.

Turning to this clonotype: A much larger clone lies a single base off, so this may be a read error. This sequence joins TRBV12-3 or TRBV12-4 and TRBJ1-4; TRBD1 matches 7 bases. Losses at the gene ends were 10 bases for V and 13 bases for J; bases not matched to a gene: 15. The CDR3 loop spans 13 amino acids. CDR3 amino acids: CAIRDRRMTGLFF. The CDR3 bases are TGTGCCATCAGGGACAGACGAATGACGGGACTGTTTTTT.

The genes are TRBV6-6 and TRBJ1-1, with D possibly being TRBD1 (5 bases). The V and J ends lost 8 bases and 5 bases respectively, with 15 bases between them. Germline CDR1 and CDR2: MNHNY and SVGAGI (reference sequence). The CDR3 is 13 residues long. The CDR3 loop reads CASRSGAGTEAFF. The CDR3 region has the DNA TGTGCCAGCCGTTCTGGGGCGGGGACTGAAGCTTTCTTT.

This chain links TRBV20-1 with TRBJ1-1; D perhaps matches TRBD1 (5 bases). V lost 0 bases and J lost 4, with 27 bases in between. The CDR3 consists of 19 residues. Germline-derived CDR1 and CDR2 are DFQATT and SNEGSKA (reference sequence). The CDR3 loop is CSARDQASGVPGDRTEAFF. CDR3 coding DNA: TGCAGTGCTAGAGATCAGGCTAGCGGGGTGCCCGGGGACCGCACTGAAGCTTTCTTT.

This clonotype has ten or more counts. The chain links TRBV4-1 to TRBJ2-5; 8 bases match TRBD1. There are 14 residues in the CDR3. Germline CDR1 is MGHRA and CDR2 is YSYEKL. V gave up 2 bases and J gave up 5 bases; unmatched junction bases: 4. This chain's CDR3 is CASSQQGQAETQYF. DNA for the CDR3: TGCGCCAGCAGCCAACAGGGACAGGCCGAGACCCAGTACTTC.

The V call is TRBV10-3, the J call TRBJ2-7; tentatively, D is TRBD2 (7 bases). V was shortened by 7 bases and J by 6 bases, with 16 bases between the two germline ends. CDR1 is ENHRY, CDR2 SYGVKD, per germline. There are 13 residues in the CDR3. The CDR3 nucleotides are TGTGCCATCATGACCGGCGGGGGCCCCGAGCAGTACTTC. It codes for CAIMTGGGPEQYF.

This clonotype was detected a few times. The CDR3 bases are TGTGCCAGCAGATTGTCCGGGACTAGCGGGAGGGTATCCTACGAGCAGTACTTC. This sequence encodes CASRLSGTSGRVSYEQYF. This chain connects TRBV4-2 to TRBJ2-7, with 16 bases identical to TRBD2. The CDR3 has 18 residues. The junction had 9 bases not matched to a gene; V was cut back by 6 bases and J by 1 base. The V gene's germline CDR1 is LGHNA and CDR2 YNFKEQ.

This chain joins TRBV7-8 and TRBJ2-7; no reliable D call. Germline assignment: CDR1 SGHVS and CDR2 FQNEAQ. V lost 5 bases to trimming and J lost 7 bases, with 15 bases between them. There are 13 residues in the CDR3. In DNA, the CDR3 is TGTGCCAGCAGCCCTAACCGGGCCCGAGAGCAGTACTTC. As protein: CASSPNRAREQYF.

This clonotype was detected only a few times. This chain uses TRBV2 with TRBJ2-2; TRBD2 is a possible D gene (5 bases). The CDR3 totals 11 residues. Germline V gene data show CDR1 as SNHLY and CDR2 as FYNNEI. V was trimmed by 4 bases and J by 10 bases, leaving 7 bases between them. Here the CDR3 DNA reads TGTGCCAGCAGTGGCCTAGCGGAGCTGTTTTTT. Translation gives CASSGLAELFF. Using reference TRBV2 and TRBJ2-2 for the parts outside the CDR3, the full variable domain is EPEVTQTPSHQVTQMGQEVILRCVPISNHLYFYWYRQILGQKVEFLVSFYNNEISEKSEIFDDQFSVERPDGSNFTLKIRSTKLEDSAMYFCASSGLAELFFGEGSRLTVL.

This clonotype was picked up many times. The chain carries TRBV12-3 or TRBV12-4 and TRBJ2-7; 7 positions agree with TRBD2. The CDR3 spans 13 residues. The ends lost 5 bases at V and 3 bases at J; junction bases unmatched: 4. DNA of the CDR3: TGTGCCAGCAGTGGGACTACCCTCTACGAGCAGTACTTC. It yields the protein CASSGTTLYEQYF.

This clonotype appeared a single time. V usage is TRBV5-6 and J usage is TRBJ2-5; D possibly corresponds to TRBD2 (5 bases). Looked up from germline, CDR1 is SGHDT and CDR2 is YYEEEE. This CDR3 has 15 amino acids. Trimming removed 4 bases at V and 4 bases at J, with 17 bases between. DNA of the CDR3: TGTGCCAGCAGCCCGTCGGGAAGAAGCCGAGAGACCCAGTACTTC. Protein sequence: CASSPSGRSRETQYF.

The chain joins TRBV29-1 to TRBJ1-3, with a possible D match to TRBD1 (5 bases). Germline V gives CDR1 SQVTM, CDR2 ANQGSEA. The CDR3 runs 13 residues. V was cut by 6 bases and J by 3 bases, with 12 bases left in between. CDR3 DNA sequence: TGCAGCGTAGCAGGGATCGGTGGAAACACCATATATTTT. Encoded protein: CSVAGIGGNTIYF. Together with reference TRBV29-1 and TRBJ1-3, the CDR3 gives the full variable domain: SAVISQKPSRDICQRGTSLTIQCQVDSQVTMMFWYRQQPGQSLTLIATANQGSEATYESGFVIDKFPISRPNLTFSTLTVSNMSPEDSSIYLCSVAGIGGNTIYFGEGSWLTVV.

This clonotype was seen ten or more times. Written as DNA, the CDR3 is TGTGCCAGTAGTACTTTCACTGATAGCAATCAGCCCCAGCATTTT. Its translation: CASSTFTDSNQPQHF. The chain carries TRBV19 and TRBJ1-5; the D is unclear. V lost 4 bases, J lost 0 bases, and 10 bases lay in between. Looked up from germline, CDR1 is LNHDA and CDR2 is SQIVND (reference sequence). This CDR3 spans 15 amino acids.

To note about this clonotype: This may stem from a read error, because a much larger clone lies one nucleotide away. The gene calls are TRBV3-1 and TRBJ1-1, with D unresolved. V dropped 1 base and J dropped 0 bases, with 6 bases sitting between them. Germline assignment: CDR1 LGHDT and CDR2 YNNKEL (reference sequence). CDR3 length: 14 residues. CDR3 in DNA: TGTGCCAGCAGCCAAGGGACGGTGAACACTGAAGCTTTCTTT. This codes for CASSQGTVNTEAFF.